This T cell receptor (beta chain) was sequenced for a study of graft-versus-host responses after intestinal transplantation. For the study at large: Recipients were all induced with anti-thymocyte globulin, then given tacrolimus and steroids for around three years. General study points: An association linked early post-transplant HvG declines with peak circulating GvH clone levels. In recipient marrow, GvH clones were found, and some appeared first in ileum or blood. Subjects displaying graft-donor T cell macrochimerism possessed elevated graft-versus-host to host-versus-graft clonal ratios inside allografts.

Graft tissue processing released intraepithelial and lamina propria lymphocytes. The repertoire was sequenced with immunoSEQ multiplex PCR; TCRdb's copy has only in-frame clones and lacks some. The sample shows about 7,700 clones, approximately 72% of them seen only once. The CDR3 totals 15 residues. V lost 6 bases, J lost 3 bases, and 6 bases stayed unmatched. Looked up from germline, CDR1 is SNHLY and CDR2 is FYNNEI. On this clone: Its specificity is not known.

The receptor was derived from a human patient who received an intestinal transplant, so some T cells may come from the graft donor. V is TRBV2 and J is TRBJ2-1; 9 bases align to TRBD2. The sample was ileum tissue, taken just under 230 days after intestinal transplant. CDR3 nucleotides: TGTGCCAGCAGGGGGGGACTAGCTGACTACAATGAGCAGTTCTTC. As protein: CASRGGLADYNEQFF.